What follows are 19 T cell receptor beta chains derived from one specimen sequenced in a study of Ad26.COV2.S vaccination and SARS-CoV-2 variants. The treatment here: some 19 received Ad26.COV2.S at low or high dose, single or two shots; a few received placebo; per-sample allocation not given. Specimens were obtained on day 63 following the first vaccine or placebo injection. The repertoire was sequenced with immunoSEQ multiplex PCR; TCRdb's copy has only in-frame clones and lacks some. The sample contains under 250,000 clones, approximately 88% of which appear only once. The material was peripheral blood, obtained in a trial of Ad26.COV2.S vaccine versus placebo. The receptors derive from a person aged 18-65 years who received the Ad26.COV2.S COVID-19 vaccine or a placebo.

The chain has TRBV6-5 and TRBJ2-5; possible D gene TRBD2, 5 bases. The CDR3 extends over 12 amino acids. The ends were cut back, 6 bases at V and 7 bases at J, with 12 bases in the middle. Germline V gives CDR1 MNHEY, CDR2 SVGAGI. Here the CDR3 reads CASRSSRGTQYF. CDR3 bases: TGTGCCAGCAGGAGTAGTCGGGGGACCCAGTACTTC.

This clone has at least ten counts. The chain recombines TRBV7-8 with TRBJ1-6; a weak D match, TRBD1 (5 bases). CDR1 and CDR2 from the germline V gene are SGHVS and FQNEAQ. V was trimmed by 1 base and J by 3 bases, leaving 10 bases between them. The CDR3 contains 16 residues. In DNA form, the CDR3 reads TGTGCCAGCAGCTTAGGTGGGGCAGTCTATAATTCACCCCTCCACTTT. As protein: CASSLGGAVYNSPLHF.

V and J are TRBV19 and TRBJ2-1, with TRBD1 matching 10 bases. Germline trimming cut 3 bases from V and 6 bases from J; bases unmatched to any gene: 5. CDR3 length: 15 amino acids. Germline V gene sequence: CDR1 LNHDA, CDR2 SQIVND (reference sequence). The CDR3 sequence: CASSIDRGLRNEQFF. The DNA for the CDR3 is TGTGCCAGTAGTATCGACAGGGGGCTACGCAATGAGCAGTTCTTC.

The chain uses TRBV7-2 and TRBJ1-5, with 9 nucleotides matching TRBD1. CDR3 size: 13 residues. CDR1 is SGHTA, CDR2 FQGNSA, per germline. The V gene end was trimmed by 5 bases and the J gene end by 10 bases; junction bases not matched to a gene: 6. The CDR3 is CASSRDRVDPQHF. The CDR3 coding sequence is TGTGCCAGCAGCCGGGACAGGGTAGATCCCCAGCATTTT.

The CDR3 DNA is TGTGCCAGCAGTTACTCCTGGGAGTATTCACCCCTCCACTTT. Its protein is CASSYSWEYSPLHF. V usage is TRBV6-5 and J usage is TRBJ1-6; D call uncertain. With 0 bases removed from V and 8 bases from J, the gap between germline ends came to 8 bases. CDR1 is MNHEY and CDR2 is SVGAGI in the germline V gene. The CDR3 loop spans 14 amino acids.

Turning to this clone: Because it lacks the conserved phenylalanine or tryptophan at the end, this CDR3 is likely a read error. The limits of the CDR3 on the DNA are not certain, so only TCRdb's listed CDR3 is given. The rearrangement joins TRBV4-3 to TRBJ2-7. The CDR3 totals 9 residues, both ends included. The germline V gene has CDR1 LGHNA and CDR2 YSLEER. The CDR3 loop reads CASSRWEGA.

This clone occurred once. The gene calls are TRBV7-9 and TRBJ1-2; D gene ambiguous. The V end lost 1 base, the J end lost 8 bases, and 11 bases lay between the germline ends. The CDR3 is made up of 13 amino acids. CDR1 and CDR2 from the germline V gene are SEHNR and FQNEAQ (reference sequence). The CDR3 region has the DNA TGTGCCAGCAGCTTAGACCACACCGACGGCTACACCTTC. This gives the protein CASSLDHTDGYTF.

V usage is TRBV6-4 and J usage is TRBJ1-1; D gene ambiguous. Germline CDR1 reads MRHNA; CDR2 reads SNTAGT. V lost 5 bases to trimming and J lost 0 bases, with 10 bases between them. CDR3 size: 14 residues. As DNA, the CDR3 is TGTGCCAGCAGTCGACCAAAAATGAACACTGAAGCTTTCTTT. This sequence encodes CASSRPKMNTEAFF.

This chain uses TRBV6-5 with TRBJ2-7, with 7 bases identical to TRBD2. V shed 5 bases, J shed 3 bases, and the junction held 10 bases outside the gene matches. There are 15 residues in the CDR3. Germline V gives CDR1 MNHEY, CDR2 SVGAGI. CDR3 loop: CASSRGGARSYEQYV. The CDR3 DNA sequence: TGTGCCAGCAGTAGGGGAGGGGCGCGTAGCTACGAGCAGTACGTC.

This clone was seen repeatedly, ten times or more. The chain links TRBV6-5 to TRBJ1-5; D unresolved. V was cut by 6 bases and J by 3 bases, with 9 bases left in between. Germline V lookup: CDR1 MNHEY, CDR2 SVGAGI. The CDR3 runs 13 residues. The CDR3 region has the DNA TGTGCCAGCAGAAGGGAAGCCAATCAGCCCCAGCATTTT. Translated: CASRREANQPQHF.

The chain joins TRBV4-3 to TRBJ2-5, with D uncertain. V was shortened by 1 base and J by 3 bases, with 6 bases between the two germline ends. Germline values: CDR1 LGHNA, CDR2 YSLEER. This CDR3 has 13 residues. The DNA of the CDR3 is TGCGCCAGCAGCCAAGTAGTGAAAGAGACCCAGTACTTC. It specifies CASSQVVKETQYF.

This clone showed up just once. CDR3 protein: CASSALAGKDTGELFF. CDR3 nucleotides: TGCGCCAGCAGCGCACTAGCGGGGAAGGACACCGGGGAGCTGTTTTTT. This sequence joins TRBV5-1 and TRBJ2-2, with 10 nucleotides matching TRBD2. The CDR3 covers 16 residues. Germline lookup yields CDR1 SGHRS and CDR2 YFSETQ. J gave up 3 bases and V 4 bases, and 6 bases lay outside the gene matches.

V is TRBV24-1 and J is TRBJ2-3, with TRBD1 matching over 10 bases. Germline CDR1 reads KGHDR; CDR2 reads SFDVKD. The CDR3 consists of 16 residues. V dropped 2 bases and J dropped 3; count of bases not matched to a gene: 4. The DNA of the CDR3 is TGTGCCACCAGTGATTCGACAGGGGGCGATACAGATACGCAGTATTTT. It specifies CATSDSTGGDTDTQYF.

The chain links TRBV14 to TRBJ2-1; D is unresolved. The CDR3 is 11 residues long. Germline CDR1 is SGHDN and CDR2 is FVKESK. Trimming left V 5 bases short and J 4 bases short, with 3 bases between. In nucleotides, the CDR3 is TGTGCCAGCAGCTTGTACAATGAGCAGTTCTTC. Its protein product is CASSLYNEQFF. The full variable domain, with the rest looked up from reference TRBV14 and TRBJ2-1, is EAGVTQFPSHSVIEKGQTVTLRCDPISGHDNLYWYRRVMGKEIKFLLHFVKESKQDESGMPNNRFLAERTGGTYSTLKVQPAELEDSGVYFCASSLYNEQFFGPGTRLTVL.

The chain combines TRBV24-1 with TRBJ2-2; D unclear. Trimming stripped 4 bases from V and 5 bases from J, with 10 bases between. Germline CDR1 reads KGHDR; CDR2 reads SFDVKD. This CDR3 has 14 residues. CDR3 nucleotides: TGTGCCACCAGTGAGCGGTACGGGACCGGGGAGCTGTTTTTT. This encodes CATSERYGTGELFF.

The rearrangement uses TRBV19 and TRBJ1-1; 8 bases agree with TRBD1. Losses at the gene ends were 6 bases for V and 4 bases for J; bases not matched to a gene: 7. CDR1 is LNHDA, CDR2 SQIVND, per germline (reference sequence). The CDR3 is made up of 14 amino acids. The CDR3 nucleotides read TGTGCCAGTAGGGCCACAGGGGGGACCACTGAAGCTTTCTTT. Translation gives CASRATGGTTEAFF.

As for this clone: Because it lacks the conserved phenylalanine or tryptophan at the end, this CDR3 is likely a read error. The DNA is omitted, as the CDR3 cannot be located on it reliably, and the CDR3 follows TCRdb's listing. This chain links TRBV12-3 or TRBV12-4 with TRBJ1-1. Both ends counted, the CDR3 spans 13 residues. The CDR3: CASSRLRDSEGEL.

This chain joins TRBV5-1 and TRBJ1-1, with D perhaps TRBD1 (6 bases). Trimming took off 4 bases at V and 0 bases at J, with 13 bases between the two ends. The CDR3 is made up of 15 amino acids. Germline lookup yields CDR1 SGHRS and CDR2 YFSETQ. The CDR3 is CASSTFQGMNTEAFF. CDR3 in DNA: TGCGCCAGCAGCACGTTTCAGGGGATGAACACTGAAGCTTTCTTT.

The rearrangement links TRBV9 to TRBJ2-7; D unresolved. The V end was cut by 0 bases, the J end by 5 bases, with 15 bases between. Germline lookup yields CDR1 SGDLS and CDR2 YYNGEE. This CDR3 spans 15 amino acids. The CDR3 DNA sequence: TGTGCCAGCAGCGTAGGCCCTTCAGGAGTCCACGAGCAGTACTTC. This translates into CASSVGPSGVHEQYF.